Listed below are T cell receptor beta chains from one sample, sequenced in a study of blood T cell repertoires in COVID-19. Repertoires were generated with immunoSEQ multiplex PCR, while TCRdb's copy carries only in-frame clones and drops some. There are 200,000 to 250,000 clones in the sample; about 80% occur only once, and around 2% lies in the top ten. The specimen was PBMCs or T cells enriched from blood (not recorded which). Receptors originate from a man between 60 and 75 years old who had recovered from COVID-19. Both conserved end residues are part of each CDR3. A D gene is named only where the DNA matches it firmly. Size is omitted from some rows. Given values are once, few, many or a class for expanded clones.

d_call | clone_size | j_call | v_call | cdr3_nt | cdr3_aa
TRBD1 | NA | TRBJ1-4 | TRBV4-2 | TGTGCCAGCAGGGAAACGGAGACAGGGCCTAATGAAAAACTGTTTTTT | CASRETETGPNEKLFF
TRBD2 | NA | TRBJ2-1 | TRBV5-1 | TGCGCCAGCAGCTCATTTACCTCAGCGGGGTACTACAATGAGCAGTTCTTC | CASSSFTSAGYYNEQFF
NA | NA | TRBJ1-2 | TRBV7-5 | TGTGCCAGAAGCTTAGTGCGTGACCACAGGGGACGAGACTATGGCTACACCTTC | CARSLVRDHRGRDYGYTF
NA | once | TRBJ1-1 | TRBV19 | TGTGCCAGTAGTAATACGGCTGGGGGCCCTGAAGCTTTCTTT | CASSNTAGGPEAFF
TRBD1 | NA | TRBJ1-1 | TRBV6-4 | TGTGCCAGCAGTGCCACCGGGACAGGGCCGGGGACTGAAGCTTTCTTT | CASSATGTGPGTEAFF
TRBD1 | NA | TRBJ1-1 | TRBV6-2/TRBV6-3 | TGTGCCAGCAGTTACCAAGGACAGGGTAACACTGAAGCTTTCTTT | CASSYQGQGNTEAFF
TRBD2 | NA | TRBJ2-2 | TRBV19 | TGTGCCAGTAGTATAGACCCGTGGGTAGCGGGGGGAGTCGGGGAGCTGTTTTTT | CASSIDPWVAGGVGELFF
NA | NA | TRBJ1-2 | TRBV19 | TGTGCCAGTAGTATCAGGCGTCCGAGCTATGGCTACACCTTC | CASSIRRPSYGYTF
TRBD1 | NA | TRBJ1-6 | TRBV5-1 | TGCGCCAGCACCTTGGGACAGGGAGGCAATTCACCCCTCCACTTT | CASTLGQGGNSPLHF
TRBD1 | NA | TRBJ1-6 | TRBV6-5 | TGTGCCAGCAGTTACTCCGGACAGGGCGAACGTTCACCCCTCCACTTT | CASSYSGQGERSPLHF
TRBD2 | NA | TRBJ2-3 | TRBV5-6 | TGTGCCAGCACCCAGCGGGGGGGCTTAAATACGCAGTATTTT | CASTQRGGLNTQYF
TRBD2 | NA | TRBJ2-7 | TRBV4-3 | TGCGCCAGCAGCCAAGTGTTAGCGGGGGGACGGGAGCAGTACTTC | CASSQVLAGGREQYF
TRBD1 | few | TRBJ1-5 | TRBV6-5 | TGTGCCAGCAGTTCCTCGGACAGGGGAGGTCAGCCCCAGCATTTT | CASSSSDRGGQPQHF
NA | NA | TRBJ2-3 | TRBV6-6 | TGTGCCAGCAGTCAGCCTCGGGGAGATACGCAGTATTTT | CASSQPRGDTQYF
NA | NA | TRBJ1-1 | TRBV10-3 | TGTGCCATCAGTGAGTCTGGGGGGTTCACTGAAGCTTTCTTT | CAISESGGFTEAFF
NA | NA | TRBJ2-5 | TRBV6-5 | TGTGCCAGCCGACTAGTCGCAGAGACCCAGTACTTC | CASRLVAETQYF
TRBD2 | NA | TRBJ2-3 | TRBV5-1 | TGCGCCAGCAGACTCCCGAGCGGGGGGGCTGATACGCAGTATTTT | CASRLPSGGADTQYF
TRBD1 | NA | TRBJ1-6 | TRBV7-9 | TGTGCCAGCAGCTTAACCGCCGGGACAGGGGGTTCACCCCTCCACTTT | CASSLTAGTGGSPLHF
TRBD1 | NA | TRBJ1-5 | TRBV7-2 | TGTGCCAGCAGCTTAGTAGGGACAGGGAACTATCAGCCCCAGCATTTT | CASSLVGTGNYQPQHF
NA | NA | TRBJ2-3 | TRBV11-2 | TGTGCCAGCAGCTTAGATTCGACAGATACGCAGTATTTT | CASSLDSTDTQYF
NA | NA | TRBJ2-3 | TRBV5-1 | TGCGCCAGCAGCTTTAGGACAGAGAAAACAGATACGCAGTATTTT | CASSFRTEKTDTQYF
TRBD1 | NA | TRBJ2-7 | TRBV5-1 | TGCGCCAGCAGTTGGATGACAGGGAGCTCCTACGAGCAGTACTTC | CASSWMTGSSYEQYF
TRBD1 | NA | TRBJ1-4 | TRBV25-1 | TGTGCCAGCAGTGACCGGACAGGGGTTGAAAAACTGTTTTTT | CASSDRTGVEKLFF
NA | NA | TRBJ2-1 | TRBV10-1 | TGCGCCAGCAGTGGTGTGGCTGCCTACAATGAGCAGTTCTTC | CASSGVAAYNEQFF
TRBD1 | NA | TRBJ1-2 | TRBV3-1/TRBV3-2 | TGTGCCAGCAGCCACCGACAGGGCAATCAAGTAAACTATGGCTACACCTTC | CASSHRQGNQVNYGYTF
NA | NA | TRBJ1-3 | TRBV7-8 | TGTGCCAGCAGCTTAAGCGTTTTTGGAAACACCATATATTTT | CASSLSVFGNTIYF
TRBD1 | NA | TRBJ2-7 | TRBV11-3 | TGTGCCAGCAGGTACGGGACAGGGGGTCTCGACGAGCAGTACTTC | CASRYGTGGLDEQYF
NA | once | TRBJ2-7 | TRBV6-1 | TGTGCCAGCAGTGAATCACGTATGGCAGCCTACGAGCAGTACTTC | CASSESRMAAYEQYF
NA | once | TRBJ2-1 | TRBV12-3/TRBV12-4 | TGTGCCAGCAGCCGTTACAGGGATGAGCAGTTCTTC | CASSRYRDEQFF
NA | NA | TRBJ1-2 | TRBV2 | TGTGCCAGCAGAGTAGAGTCCTTCTATGGCTACACCTTC | CASRVESFYGYTF
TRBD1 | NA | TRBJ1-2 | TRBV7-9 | TGTGCCAGCAGCGCGTACAGGGGGGCAAGACCTAACTATGGCTACACCTTC | CASSAYRGARPNYGYTF
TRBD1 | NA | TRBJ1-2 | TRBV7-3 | TGTGCCAGCAGCTCTTCAGGGGGCGCGGGCTATGGCTACACCTTC | CASSSSGGAGYGYTF
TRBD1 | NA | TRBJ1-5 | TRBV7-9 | TGTGCCAGCAGCTCCGGACAGGGGGCAAATCAGCCCCAGCATTTT | CASSSGQGANQPQHF
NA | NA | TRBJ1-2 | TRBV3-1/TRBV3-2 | TGTGCCAGCAGCCAAGATTCGCGTGGGGCTCACTATGGCTACACCTTC | CASSQDSRGAHYGYTF
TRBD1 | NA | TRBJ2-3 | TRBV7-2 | TGTGCCAGCAGGGAAACGACAGGGACAGATACGCAGTATTTT | CASRETTGTDTQYF
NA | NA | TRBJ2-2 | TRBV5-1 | TGCGCCAGCAGTACAGCGAACACCGGGGAGCTGTTTTTT | CASSTANTGELFF
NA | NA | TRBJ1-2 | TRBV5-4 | TGTGCCAGCAGCCTAAACAGGGTGGGGAACTATGGCTACACCTTC | CASSLNRVGNYGYTF
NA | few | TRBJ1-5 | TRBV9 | TGTGCCAGCAGCCTAGGCGGAACCCAGCCCCAGCATTTT | CASSLGGTQPQHF
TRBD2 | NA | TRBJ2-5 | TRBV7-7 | TGTGCTAGCAGCTTAGGACTAGCCAAACAAGAGACCCAGTACTTC | CASSLGLAKQETQYF
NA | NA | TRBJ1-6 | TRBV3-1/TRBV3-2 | TGTGCCAGCAGCCTTGACAGTTATAATTCACCCCTCCACTTT | CASSLDSYNSPLHF
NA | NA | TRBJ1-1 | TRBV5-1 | TGCGCCAGCAGCTTGGTACGTTTTGAGGGCACTGAAGCTTTCTTT | CASSLVRFEGTEAFF
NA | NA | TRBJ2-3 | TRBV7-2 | TGTGCCAGCAGCCTTATTGGGACAAGCTTAAACACAGATACGCAGTATTTT | CASSLIGTSLNTDTQYF
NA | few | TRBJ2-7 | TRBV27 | TGTGCCAGCAGGAGGGGGTACGAGCAGTACTTC | CASRRGYEQYF
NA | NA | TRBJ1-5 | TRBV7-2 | TGTGCCAGCAGCTTACAGCCAGGGGTGGATCAGCCCCAGCATTTT | CASSLQPGVDQPQHF